This T cell receptor beta chain was observed in a study of molecular identifiers for immune sequencing clone quantification (dated by TCRdb to 2016 to 2019). Study-wide context: For a replicate experiment, the RNA from either around 20,000 or 100,000 naive CD8 T cells was divided into five aliquots, and four of those aliquots went on to sequencing. This methods study used CD8 T cells to benchmark TCR RNA copy counting and molecular-identifier clustering-based TCR repertoire sequencing (MIDCIRS).

The CDR3 contains 16 residues, cysteine and phenylalanine counted. Only CDR3 DNA remains: 48 bases, in frame from the first base. From a lookup of the germline V gene (reference sequence), CDR1 and CDR2 are SGHKS and YYEKEE. V loses 0 bases of germline sequence and J loses 1 base, and the interval between the two ends is 10 bases. Regarding this clonotype: No cognate antigen has been identified for it. Base qualities are missing; no much larger clone stands one base away.

Findings and caveats that apply to the study as a whole: Without barcode sub-clustering, chimeric consensus sequences inflated TCR diversity; chimeras reached as high as 47%. Spiked-in Jurkat TCR RNA (about ten copies' worth), which is not part of the donor repertoire, was contained in the naive libraries. Spiked-in Jurkat TCR RNA equivalent to a single cell was reported to be detectable even among one million naive CD8 T cells. Highly expanded clone sizes could be underestimated if identical TCR molecules share a barcode. In CMV-specific effector cells, clones with more than 20 RNA copies accounted for over 97% of molecules, whereas in naive cells such clones accounted for under 1%. Modeling indicated around 3.2 TCR RNA copies recovered per cell, compared with roughly 9.7 by digital PCR, which implies a capture efficiency of 25% to 35%.

Libraries of naive CD8 T cells were built from around 20,000 to 990,000 sorted cells, with 10%, 30% or 50% of the purified RNA used. Naive CD8 T cells were FACS-sorted as CD8+CD4-CCR7+CD45RA+ on a BD FACSAria II into RLT Plus buffer. Ten to eleven TCR copies' worth of Jurkat RNA were spiked into roughly 20,000-1,000,000 naive CD8 T cell samples to test detection sensitivity. CD8 T cells were enriched using RosetteSep CD8+ T Cell Enrichment Cocktail and Ficoll-Paque, and the enriched cells then underwent ACK red cell lysis. Libraries came from PCR. For sequencing, a NextSeq 500 was employed. Bulk TCR libraries were generated as previously described, with the TCR primers listed in Table S5 used. Purification of total RNA was performed with the Qiagen AllPrep DNA/RNA kit. Before any analysis, reads coming from multiple sequencing runs of the same library were combined into one pool. On the authors' methods: Reads were retained only if an exact TCR constant sequence was present, and the retained reads were trimmed to 150 nt and grouped according to their 12-nt molecular barcodes. Within each barcode group, reads were sub-clustered at a 15% Levenshtein threshold, and quality-weighted consensus sequences were built per RNA molecule. Non-functional sequences were filtered out, along with any lower-count sequence sitting one edit away from another sequence. Based on fitting two negative binomial distributions, any barcode sub-cluster with under 20% of the maximum read count was discarded. TCRdb's own reprocessing of the public reads used fastp at Q25 and MiXCR and kept productive beta chains. Each entry is one CDR3 protein sequence, shown with its most common DNA and genes. The V and J calls were not made by the authors but by TCRdb's processing. This sample lists 97,000 or so distinct CDR3 sequences; under 40% were detected once. 9.7% of the sample goes to the ten largest clones.

The receptor was isolated from a human donor in good health. Some libraries in this study had Jurkat cell RNA spiked in. Specimen: naive CD8+ T cells from blood, with Jurkat cell RNA spiked in. This specimen's cell subset or site label, interpreted: FACS-sorted CD8+CD4-CCR7+CD45RA+ naive T cells. This receptor chain uses TRBV5-5 and TRBJ1-4; confidence is insufficient to name the D gene. The CDR3: CASSLAIGGTNEKLFF. The DNA reads as follows: TGTGCCAGCAGCTTGGCCATCGGTGGAACTAATGAAAAACTGTTTTTT.